The 31 T cell receptor beta chains presented below share a single source sample, sequenced in a study of blood T cell repertoires in COVID-19. Data came from immunoSEQ multiplex PCR; TCRdb stores just in-frame clones and leaves some out. Of about 190,000 clones listed, roughly 80% were seen once; the top ten hold about an eighth. Material for sequencing was peripheral blood. All receptors come from a woman aged 50 to 60 with acute or convalescent COVID-19.

Concerning this clone itself: Germline and junction disagree at one end, which may indicate a read error. The chain recombines TRBV28 with TRBJ1-2, with 10 nucleotides matching TRBD1. From germline, CDR1 is MDHEN and CDR2 SYDVKM. The CDR3 has 13 amino acids. The CDR3 DNA is TGTGCCAGCAGTTCTCCGGGACAGGGGAAGGAACCATTC. This gives the protein CASSSPGQGKEPF.

Of note for this clone: The junction departs from the called germline gene at one end, perhaps through a read error. V usage is TRBV9 and J usage is TRBJ1-6, with 7 bases lining up with TRBD1. This CDR3 comprises 13 residues. The germline V gene has CDR1 SGDLS and CDR2 YYNGEE. CDR3 nucleotides: TGTGCCAGCAGTAGACAGGGTAATACACCCCTCCACTTT. This sequence encodes CASSRQGNTPLHF.

Only a few counts were recorded for this clone. The rearrangement joins TRBV6-5 to TRBJ1-2; the D gene is possibly TRBD1 (5 bases). Trimming left V 2 bases short and J 6 bases short, with 10 bases between. Germline values: CDR1 MNHEY, CDR2 SVGAGI. The CDR3 contains 13 residues. The CDR3 DNA reads TGTGCCAGCAGTTACGGGACTGCACATGGCTACACCTTC. It yields the protein CASSYGTAHGYTF.

The chain carries TRBV4-3 and TRBJ2-6; 9 bases agree with TRBD1. V gave up 0 bases and J gave up 4 bases; unmatched junction bases: 7. CDR1 and CDR2 (germline): LGHNA, YSLEER. The CDR3 runs to 18 residues. The CDR3 coding sequence is TGCGCCAGCAGCCAAGATCCCCCACAGGGGGCAGGGGCCAACGTCCTGACTTTC. Protein sequence: CASSQDPPQGAGANVLTF.

This clone has a single count. This chain joins TRBV7-2 and TRBJ1-1, with 8 bases that match TRBD1. This CDR3 has 17 amino acids. CDR1 is SGHTA and CDR2 is FQGNSA in the germline V gene. V was clipped by 5 bases and J by 5 bases; unmatched bases: 16. DNA for the CDR3: TGTGCCAGCAGCCCGCGGACAGGGAAGGCCTCAGCGACTGAAGCTTTCTTT. It encodes CASSPRTGKASATEAFF. The entire variable domain, with the rest obtained from reference TRBV7-2 and TRBJ1-1, is as follows: GAGVSQSPSNKVTEKGKDVELRCDPISGHTALYWYRQSLGQGLEFLIYFQGNSAPDKSGLPSDRFSAERTGGSVSTLTIQRTQQEDSAVYLCASSPRTGKASATEAFFGQGTRLTVV.

There are a few counts of this clone. The rearrangement joins TRBV20-1 to TRBJ2-7, with D hard to call. The CDR3 length is 11 residues. CDR1 is DFQATT, CDR2 SNEGSKA, per germline (reference sequence). Between the trimmed V and J ends, which lost 3 bases and 6 bases, there was a span of 9 bases. The CDR3 nucleotides read TGCAGTGCTAGGGCAGGATCCGAGCAGTACTTC. Its protein product is CSARAGSEQYF.

The chain carries TRBV19 and TRBJ2-3; perhaps TRBD2 as D (5 bases). With 4 bases removed from V and 4 bases from J, the gap between germline ends came to 9 bases. The germline V gene has CDR1 LNHDA and CDR2 SQIVND (reference sequence). The CDR3 loop spans 13 amino acids. CDR3 DNA: TGTGCCAGTAGTAGCGGGCTCCCAGATACGCAGTATTTT. It codes for CASSSGLPDTQYF.

J is TRBJ2-1 and V is TRBV10-1, with TRBD2 matching 7 bases. V was pared by 6 bases and J by 0 bases, with 5 bases of the junction left unmatched. Per germline, CDR1 WNHNN and CDR2 SYGVQD (reference sequence). The CDR3 runs 15 residues. The CDR3 here is CASSGTGGSYNEQFF. Written as DNA, the CDR3 is TGCGCCAGCAGCGGGACGGGAGGCTCCTACAATGAGCAGTTCTTC.

J is TRBJ2-7 and V is TRBV19; a possible D gene is TRBD1 (6 bases). V was shortened by 1 base and J by 3 bases, with 16 bases between the two germline ends. This CDR3 is built from 16 residues. Germline CDR1 and CDR2: LNHDA and SQIVND (reference sequence). Written as DNA, the CDR3 is TGTGCCAGTAGTATAGTCCCCGGGACACACGACTACGAGCAGTACTTC. It codes for CASSIVPGTHDYEQYF.

This sequence joins TRBV30 and TRBJ1-5; possibly TRBD1 for D (6 bases). Germline CDR1 is GTSNPN and CDR2 is SVGIG (reference sequence). This CDR3 has 13 residues. The V gene lost 0 bases and the J gene lost 5 bases, with 8 bases spanning the gap. The CDR3 DNA reads TGTGCCTGGAGTGTACAGGGAGATCAGCCCCAGCATTTT. It yields the protein CAWSVQGDQPQHF.

The V and J genes are TRBV29-1 and TRBJ2-3; 8 nucleotides agree with TRBD2. Germline V lookup: CDR1 SQVTM, CDR2 ANQGSEA. With 4 bases clipped from V and 5 bases from J, the junction kept 8 bases outside the gene matches. This CDR3 is 14 amino acids long. The CDR3 is CSVGLAGSLDTQYF. CDR3 DNA: TGCAGCGTTGGATTAGCGGGAAGTCTAGATACGCAGTATTTT.

The rearrangement uses TRBV18 and TRBJ2-7; 8 bases line up with TRBD2. The CDR3 has 14 residues. Germline CDR1 and CDR2: KGHSH and LQKENI. The V and J ends lost 6 bases and 2 bases, in that order; junction bases with no gene match: 6. The CDR3 spells CASSSGGLAYEQYF. The CDR3, as DNA: TGTGCCAGCTCTTCGGGGGGACTAGCCTACGAGCAGTACTTC. Based on the CDR3 plus reference TRBV18 and TRBJ2-7, the full variable domain is NAGVMQNPRHLVRRRGQEARLRCSPMKGHSHVYWYRQLPEEGLKFMVYLQKENIIDESGMPKERFSAEFPKEGPSILRIQQVVRGDSAAYFCASSSGGLAYEQYFGPGTRLTVT.

The gene calls are TRBV6-5 and TRBJ2-7, with 9 positions matching TRBD2. The CDR3 loop spans 13 amino acids. The V segment lost 8 bases and the J segment 5 bases; nucleotides outside the gene matches: 7. CDR1 is MNHEY, CDR2 SVGAGI, per germline. As DNA, the CDR3 is TGTGCCAGCGAGGGACTAGCCAACCACGAGCAGTACTTC. This encodes CASEGLANHEQYF.

V gene TRBV7-9 combines with J gene TRBJ2-7; D is unclear. Germline V gene lookup returns CDR1 SEHNR and CDR2 FQNEAQ (reference sequence). This CDR3 contains 12 residues. The ends were cut back, 6 bases at V and 2 bases at J, with 8 bases in the middle. For the CDR3, the DNA is TGTGCCAGCAGTTCGAGTCCCTACGAGCAGTACTTC. It encodes CASSSSPYEQYF.

The rearrangement links TRBV19 to TRBJ1-1; 8 bases agree with TRBD1. The germline V gene encodes CDR1 LNHDA and CDR2 SQIVND (reference sequence). V lost 9 bases and J lost 4; bases outside the gene matches: 7. CDR3 length: 13 residues. This chain's CDR3 is CASRDRFATEAFF. The CDR3 bases are TGTGCCAGCCGGGACAGGTTCGCCACTGAAGCTTTCTTT.

V gene TRBV11-3 combines with J gene TRBJ2-2; 7 bases match TRBD2. The V gene's germline CDR1 is SGHNT and CDR2 YENEEA. This CDR3 has 15 amino acids. V was clipped by 3 bases and J by 5 bases; unmatched bases: 6. The CDR3 region is CASSFSGFKTGELFF. The CDR3, as DNA: TGTGCCAGCAGCTTTAGCGGGTTTAAAACCGGGGAGCTGTTTTTT.

The chain employs TRBV16 and TRBJ1-2; TRBD1 agrees at 7 bases. CDR3 length: 13 amino acids. Germline CDR1 is KGHSY and CDR2 is FQNENV. V lost 4 bases to trimming and J lost 4 bases; unmatched junction nucleotides: 3. CDR3 loop: CASSLGQFYGYTF. The CDR3 DNA reads as TGTGCCAGCAGCCTGGGACAGTTCTATGGCTACACCTTC.

This clone was counted at least ten times. J is TRBJ2-7 and V is TRBV30, with D possibly being TRBD2 (5 bases). Germline values: CDR1 GTSNPN, CDR2 SVGIG (reference sequence). Trimming shortened V by 4 bases and J by 0 bases, and 13 bases separated the two germline ends. The CDR3 is 14 amino acids. CDR3 protein: CAWKEGFFSYEQYF. The CDR3 DNA follows: TGTGCCTGGAAAGAGGGATTCTTCTCCTACGAGCAGTACTTC.

This chain joins TRBV7-9 and TRBJ2-7; 13 bases line up with TRBD2. CDR1 and CDR2 (germline): SEHNR, FQNEAQ (reference sequence). Trimming removed 1 base from V and 2 bases from J; junction bases left unmatched: 5. The CDR3 loop spans 17 amino acids. The CDR3 loop reads CASSLETSGRRAYEQYF. Written as DNA, the CDR3 is TGTGCCAGCAGCTTAGAGACTAGCGGGAGGAGGGCCTACGAGCAGTACTTC.

This rearrangement joins TRBV4-3 to TRBJ1-4; weak D call: TRBD1 (5 bases). Trimming took off 0 bases at V and 7 bases at J, with 15 bases between the two ends. The CDR3 is 16 amino acids. CDR1 and CDR2 from the germline V gene are LGHNA and YSLEER. This chain's CDR3 is CASSQDQRRRGEKLFF. In nucleotides, the CDR3 is TGCGCCAGCAGCCAAGATCAAAGGAGGAGGGGTGAAAAACTGTTTTTT.

This clone was seen a handful of times. V gene TRBV27 combines with J gene TRBJ1-6, with D possibly matching TRBD1 (5 bases). Germline V gene data show CDR1 as MNHEY and CDR2 as SMNVEV (reference sequence). This CDR3 region has 14 residues. Trimming cost V 3 bases and J 7 bases, with 10 bases left between them. CDR3 nucleotide sequence: TGTGCCAGCAGTTTTCCAGGGAGGAATTCACCCCTCCACTTT. Residues: CASSFPGRNSPLHF.

The V call is TRBV24-1, the J call TRBJ1-2; D is uncertain. V lost 4 bases, J lost 0 bases, and 11 bases lay in between. The germline V gene has CDR1 KGHDR and CDR2 SFDVKD. This CDR3 is 15 amino acids long. CDR3 nucleotides: TGTGCCACCAGTGACCCACAAGAAGCTAACTATGGCTACACCTTC. Its translation: CATSDPQEANYGYTF.

As DNA, the CDR3 is TGTGCCAGCAGTGTACGGACAGGGATCCAGCCCCAGCATTTT. Protein product: CASSVRTGIQPQHF. The chain is built from TRBV28 and TRBJ1-5, with 8 bases matching TRBD1. Looked up from germline, CDR1 is MDHEN and CDR2 is SYDVKM. The CDR3 is made up of 14 amino acids. After removal of 5 bases from V and 7 bases from J, the junction contained 7 bases not matched to a gene.

This clone was seen a few times. The gene calls are TRBV6-2 or TRBV6-3 and TRBJ1-1, with 7 positions matching TRBD1. The CDR3 has 18 amino acids. Germline CDR1 is MNHEY and CDR2 is SVGEGT. Trimming cost V 2 bases and J 4 bases; bases outside gene matches: 16. In DNA, the CDR3 is TGTGCCAGCAGTTACCGGGTTTGGGCAGGGGGGTTTGGCACTGAAGCTTTCTTT. It encodes CASSYRVWAGGFGTEAFF.

The rearrangement links TRBV6-4 to TRBJ1-5, with 9 bases identical to TRBD1. The CDR3 runs 16 residues. The germline CDR1 and CDR2 sequences are MRHNA and SNTAGT. V lost 4 bases, J lost 7 bases, and 11 bases stayed unmatched. This CDR3 is CASSVIGQGRKQPQHF. The CDR3, as DNA: TGTGCCAGCAGTGTCATCGGACAGGGGCGAAAACAGCCCCAGCATTTT.

The chain joins TRBV6-1 to TRBJ2-3; 11 nucleotides agree with TRBD2. Trimming cost V 2 bases and J 3 bases; bases outside gene matches: 10. There are 18 residues in the CDR3. From germline, CDR1 is MNHNS and CDR2 SASEGT. CDR3 nucleotide sequence: TGTGCCAGCAGTGAATTTTTTGGGGGGACTAGCGGAACAGATACGCAGTATTTT. Protein sequence: CASSEFFGGTSGTDTQYF.

This chain uses TRBV29-1 with TRBJ1-1; TRBD1 agrees at 7 bases. The germline CDR1 and CDR2 sequences are SQVTM and ANQGSEA. With 7 bases clipped from V and 5 bases from J, the junction kept 10 bases outside the gene matches. The CDR3 runs to 13 residues. The CDR3 is CSARDRAETEAFF. Written as DNA, the CDR3 is TGCAGCGCCCGAGACAGGGCGGAAACTGAAGCTTTCTTT.

This clone has a handful of counts. The chain links TRBV30 to TRBJ2-2; 10 bases map to TRBD2. CDR1 is GTSNPN, CDR2 SVGIG, per germline (reference sequence). The CDR3 loop spans 17 amino acids. V gave up 1 base and J gave up 5 bases; unmatched junction bases: 10. DNA of the CDR3: TGTGCCTGGAGTGCACCGATAGCGGGAGGTTGGACCGGGGAGCTGTTTTTT. Protein: CAWSAPIAGGWTGELFF.

This clone was found a few times. The J gene is TRBJ1-5, the V gene TRBV4-3, with TRBD1 as a possible D gene (5 bases). This CDR3 comprises 15 residues. Germline-derived CDR1 and CDR2 are LGHNA and YSLEER. V lost 0 bases and J 3 bases, leaving 9 bases between the germline ends. The CDR3 region has the DNA TGCGCCAGCAGCCAAGATAGGGGCCCCAATCAGCCCCAGCATTTT. Translating it yields CASSQDRGPNQPQHF.

The V and J genes are TRBV7-2 and TRBJ2-7; 10 nucleotides align to TRBD1. CDR3 length: 15 amino acids. The germline V gene encodes CDR1 SGHTA and CDR2 FQGNSA. Trimming removed 2 bases from V and 2 bases from J; junction bases left unmatched: 3. DNA for the CDR3: TGTGCCAGCAGCTTAAGACAGGGGGCCACCTACGAGCAGTACTTC. Translated, it gives CASSLRQGATYEQYF.

The V gene is TRBV9, the J gene TRBJ2-2; D is perhaps TRBD1 (5 bases). CDR1 SGDLS and CDR2 YYNGEE come from the germline V gene. V was trimmed by 0 bases and J by 4 bases, leaving 10 bases between them. There are 15 residues in the CDR3. DNA of the CDR3: TGTGCCAGCAGCGTAGAGGGTCAGGGCACCGGGGAGCTGTTTTTT. It specifies CASSVEGQGTGELFF. Variable domain in full (rest from reference TRBV9 and TRBJ2-2): DSGVTQTPKHLITATGQRVTLRCSPRSGDLSVYWYQQSLDQGLQFLIQYYNGEERAKGNILERFSAQQFPDLHSELNLSSLELGDSALYFCASSVEGQGTGELFFGEGSRLTVL.